The 31 T cell receptor beta chains reported below all come from one sample, sequenced in a study of T cells after yellow fever vaccination. In TCRdb, the 5' RACE reads were re-called with MiXCR into one record per CDR3 protein. This sample carries more than 120,000 distinct CDR3 sequences, roughly 8% of them seen once, and the ten largest clones take about 0.73%. The starting material was CD4+ T cells sorted from PBMCs, obtained 5 days after the yellow fever booster vaccination. The receptors originated from a man in his thirties or forties who received the YFV17D yellow fever vaccine.

This clonotype appeared many times. The rearrangement links TRBV2 to TRBJ2-7; possible D gene TRBD2, 6 bases. CDR3 length equals 15 residues. Looked up from germline, CDR1 is SNHLY and CDR2 is FYNNEI. Trimming shortened V by 3 bases and J by 0 bases, and 12 bases separated the two germline ends. CDR3 loop: CASSDPGVSSYEQYF. In DNA form, the CDR3 reads TGTGCCAGCAGTGATCCGGGGGTGAGCTCCTACGAGCAGTACTTC.

The table lists this clonotype with many counts. The chain employs TRBV5-1 and TRBJ2-7, with D unclear. Deletions cut 0 bases from V and 0 bases from J, with 10 bases between. CDR1 is SGHRS and CDR2 is YFSETQ in the germline V gene. CDR3 length: 15 residues. This CDR3 reads CASSLAQRTSYEQYF. The CDR3 bases are TGCGCCAGCAGCTTGGCCCAAAGAACCTCCTACGAGCAGTACTTC.

In the case of this clonotype: A read error may be the cause here, since a much bigger clone is one base away. V and J are TRBV7-2 and TRBJ2-3, with D possibly matching TRBD1 (5 bases). The germline CDR1 and CDR2 sequences are SGHTA and FQGNSA. There are 14 residues in the CDR3. This CDR3 is CGSSLRRNRDTQYF. The DNA for the CDR3 is TGTGGCAGCAGCTTAAGGCGGAACAGGGATACGCAGTATTTT.

This clonotype was counted at least ten times. This chain joins TRBV7-9 and TRBJ2-2; D remains ambiguous. The CDR3 contains 14 residues. V dropped 5 bases and J dropped 2 bases, with 9 bases sitting between them. Per germline, CDR1 SEHNR and CDR2 FQNEAQ (reference sequence). The CDR3 is CASSVRQNTGELFF. DNA of the CDR3: TGTGCCAGCAGCGTCCGACAAAACACCGGGGAGCTGTTTTTT.

This clonotype was seen many times. The V and J genes are TRBV5-1 and TRBJ1-6; 9 bases align to TRBD1. V trimming: 4 bases; J trimming: 8 bases; junction bases outside the gene matches: 7. The CDR3 covers 15 residues. The germline CDR1 and CDR2 sequences are SGHRS and YFSETQ. CDR3 in DNA: TGCGCCAGCAGCACCAGGGACAGGGAACATTCACCCCTCCACTTT. Encoded protein: CASSTRDREHSPLHF.

This clonotype occurred many times. V and J are TRBV7-9 and TRBJ2-1; 11 positions match TRBD2. Germline V gene sequence: CDR1 SEHNR, CDR2 FQNEAQ (reference sequence). Trimming at V came to 5 bases and at J to 12 bases, leaving 3 bases not matched to a gene. There are 12 residues in the CDR3. The CDR3 region is CASSPLAGGQFF. The DNA of the CDR3 is TGTGCCAGCAGCCCGCTAGCGGGAGGGCAGTTCTTC.

The sample holds many counts of this clonotype. The genes are TRBV29-1 and TRBJ2-3; 8 bases match TRBD1. Germline V gene data show CDR1 as SQVTM and CDR2 as ANQGSEA. The CDR3 is made up of 15 amino acids. V gave up 4 bases and J gave up 2 bases; unmatched junction bases: 8. The DNA for the CDR3 is TGCAGCGTTGTCCCGTTTCAGGGGGCCACAGATACGCAGTATTTT. It yields the protein CSVVPFQGATDTQYF.

This clonotype has a count of ten or more. The V and J genes are TRBV28 and TRBJ1-6; D is possibly TRBD1 (5 bases). The ends were cut back, 7 bases at V and 3 bases at J, with 13 bases in the middle. The germline CDR1 and CDR2 sequences are MDHEN and SYDVKM. The length of the CDR3 is 15 residues. The DNA of the CDR3 is TGTGCCAGCAATCCTTCGACAGACTATAATTCACCCCTCCACTTT. Residues: CASNPSTDYNSPLHF.

This clonotype has ten or more counts. V is TRBV27 and J is TRBJ2-1; 12 bases line up with TRBD2. Trimming cost V 3 bases and J 5 bases; bases outside gene matches: 20. The CDR3 consists of 21 residues. The V gene's germline CDR1 is MNHEY and CDR2 SMNVEV (reference sequence). CDR3 in amino acids: CASSLGALASGRAWGNNEQFF. CDR3 DNA: TGTGCCAGCAGTTTGGGGGCGCTGGCTAGCGGGAGGGCCTGGGGGAACAATGAGCAGTTCTTC.

This clonotype was recorded at least ten times. The rearrangement links TRBV6-5 to TRBJ2-7; 8 nucleotides align to TRBD1. Unmatched junction bases numbered 10, after V lost 9 bases and J lost 9 bases. Germline CDR1 and CDR2: MNHEY and SVGAGI. The CDR3 totals 12 residues. Here the CDR3 reads CASGYSGQGQYF. The CDR3 nucleotides are TGTGCCAGTGGCTATAGCGGACAGGGGCAGTACTTC.

This clonotype has at least ten counts. The chain employs TRBV20-1 and TRBJ2-1; unclear D gene. The CDR3 length is 12 residues. The V and J ends lost 0 bases and 11 bases respectively, with 11 bases between them. The germline gives CDR1 DFQATT, CDR2 SNEGSKA (reference sequence). CDR3 loop: CSARDPEAKQFF. The CDR3, as DNA: TGCAGTGCTAGAGACCCCGAGGCCAAGCAGTTCTTC.

This clonotype was seen a few times. The chain uses TRBV7-2 and TRBJ1-5; D is possibly TRBD1 (5 bases). The V end lost 3 bases, the J end lost 4 bases, and 7 bases lay between the germline ends. Germline V lookup: CDR1 SGHTA, CDR2 FQGNSA. This CDR3 has 13 amino acids. The CDR3 nucleotides read TGTGCCAGCAGCTTGGGACGGAATCAGCCCCAGCATTTT. Amino acid sequence: CASSLGRNQPQHF.

At least ten counts were recorded for this clonotype. The CDR3 sequence is CASSTKEGGGRAWETQYF. The CDR3 bases are TGTGCCAGCAGCACCAAGGAGGGAGGCGGGAGGGCCTGGGAGACCCAGTACTTC. The chain carries TRBV7-2 and TRBJ2-5; 9 nucleotides agree with TRBD2. Germline V gene lookup returns CDR1 SGHTA and CDR2 FQGNSA. V shed 5 bases and J 5 bases; nucleotides not matched to a gene: 18. The CDR3 covers 18 residues.

Ten or more counts support this clonotype. The chain employs TRBV24-1 and TRBJ2-3, with 7 positions matching TRBD2. The germline V gene has CDR1 KGHDR and CDR2 SFDVKD. V lost 3 bases to trimming and J lost 2 bases; unmatched junction nucleotides: 4. The CDR3 runs 15 residues. The DNA for the CDR3 is TGTGCCACCAGTGATCCCAGCGGGAACACAGATACGCAGTATTTT. This codes for CATSDPSGNTDTQYF.

This clonotype has only a few counts. The chain carries TRBV5-4 and TRBJ2-5; D might be TRBD2 (6 bases). Trimming shortened V by 5 bases and J by 0 bases, and 11 bases separated the two germline ends. Germline V gene data show CDR1 as SGHNT and CDR2 as YYREEE (reference sequence). This CDR3 has 14 residues. CDR3 residues: CASRTSSDQETQYF. The CDR3 DNA is TGTGCCAGCAGGACTTCTAGCGACCAAGAGACCCAGTACTTC.

This clonotype was picked up many times. V gene TRBV6-5 combines with J gene TRBJ1-2, with 8 bases lining up with TRBD1. Unmatched junction bases numbered 10, after V lost 6 bases and J lost 7 bases. The CDR3 contains 14 residues. Germline V lookup: CDR1 MNHEY, CDR2 SVGAGI. CDR3 protein: CASRGQGAVVGYTF. The DNA of the CDR3 is TGTGCCAGCAGAGGACAGGGTGCGGTAGTTGGCTACACCTTC.

This clonotype came up a few times. This chain links TRBV4-2 with TRBJ1-4; TRBD1 matches 7 bases. Germline CDR1 reads LGHNA; CDR2 reads YNFKEQ. This CDR3 is built from 16 residues. Trimming removed 4 bases from V and 5 bases from J; junction bases left unmatched: 10. The CDR3 spells CASSPTTGSPNEKLFF. For the CDR3, the DNA is TGTGCCAGCAGCCCTACGACAGGGAGCCCCAATGAAAAACTGTTTTTT.

This clonotype was seen ten or more times. This chain joins TRBV27 and TRBJ1-6; TRBD1 aligns across 9 bases. V was clipped by 0 bases and J by 10 bases; unmatched bases: 4. The CDR3 has 15 amino acids. The germline gives CDR1 MNHEY, CDR2 SMNVEV (reference sequence). CDR3 DNA: TGTGCCAGCAGTTTATCGGGACAGGGAGGCTCACCCCTCCACTTT. It codes for CASSLSGQGGSPLHF.

This clonotype was observed at least ten times. V gene TRBV3-1 combines with J gene TRBJ2-7; the D gene is possibly TRBD2 (5 bases). V lost 0 bases and J 5 bases, leaving 11 bases between the germline ends. CDR3 size: 14 residues. CDR1 is LGHDT and CDR2 is YNNKEL in the germline V gene (reference sequence). The CDR3 sequence: CASSQEAAVHEQYF. CDR3 bases: TGTGCCAGCAGCCAAGAAGCGGCTGTCCACGAGCAGTACTTC.

The sample holds many counts of this clonotype. The rearrangement joins TRBV5-1 to TRBJ2-7; tentatively, D is TRBD1 (5 bases). The CDR3 has 13 amino acids. V was cut by 5 bases and J by 2 bases, with 11 bases left in between. The V gene's germline CDR1 is SGHRS and CDR2 YFSETQ. The CDR3 DNA follows: TGCGCCAGCAGGTTAACAGGCACCTACGAGCAGTACTTC. It encodes CASRLTGTYEQYF.

This clonotype was seen ten or more times. The genes are TRBV20-1 and TRBJ2-1; 8 positions agree with TRBD2. CDR3 length equals 14 residues. Germline values: CDR1 DFQATT, CDR2 SNEGSKA (reference sequence). The J segment lost 5 bases and the V segment lost 1 base, leaving 4 bases of the junction unmatched. Here the CDR3 DNA reads TGCAGTGCTAGAGGTGGGACTAGTGACAATGAGCAGTTCTTC. As protein: CSARGGTSDNEQFF.

This clonotype was counted at least ten times. V usage is TRBV6-2 or TRBV6-3 and J usage is TRBJ2-4, with TRBD2 as a possible D gene (6 bases). The CDR3 length is 12 residues. Trimming cost V 7 bases and J 6 bases, with 10 bases left between them. The germline gives CDR1 MNHEY, CDR2 SVGEGT. The DNA of the CDR3 is TGTGCCAGCAAAACACTAGCAAACATTCAGTACTTC. Protein product: CASKTLANIQYF.

This clonotype occurred many times. J is TRBJ2-5 and V is TRBV12-3 or TRBV12-4, with 10 bases aligning to TRBD1. V shed 5 bases, J shed 4 bases, and the junction held 7 bases outside the gene matches. The CDR3 is 15 amino acids. CDR3 in amino acids: CASSLGQGVRETQYF. The CDR3 DNA reads as TGTGCCAGCAGTCTCGGACAGGGGGTAAGAGAGACCCAGTACTTC.

This clonotype was detected many times. The chain is built from TRBV2 and TRBJ2-5; 9 bases line up with TRBD1. Germline CDR1 is SNHLY and CDR2 is FYNNEI. This CDR3 is 14 amino acids long. The ends lost 6 bases at V and 5 bases at J; junction bases unmatched: 7. Here the CDR3 reads CASSRDRAAETQYF. CDR3 DNA: TGTGCCAGCAGCCGGGACAGGGCGGCTGAGACCCAGTACTTC.

In its sample, this clonotype was seen many times. J is TRBJ2-1 and V is TRBV6-5; 13 bases are shared with TRBD2. Germline-derived CDR1 and CDR2 are MNHEY and SVGAGI. The ends lost 6 bases at V and 10 bases at J; junction bases unmatched: 9. This CDR3 contains 15 residues. DNA for the CDR3: TGTGCCAGCAGCTTAGGGACTAGCGGGATAGGAGAGCAGTTCTTC. Protein: CASSLGTSGIGEQFF.

This clonotype was observed many times. The chain has TRBV7-2 and TRBJ2-7, with TRBD2 identical over 9 bases. The CDR3 consists of 15 residues. Germline CDR1 SGHTA, CDR2 FQGNSA. The V segment lost 5 bases and the J segment 4 bases; nucleotides outside the gene matches: 9. The CDR3 sequence is CASSQSGRTLYEQYF. CDR3 nucleotides: TGTGCCAGCAGCCAAAGCGGGAGGACCCTTTACGAGCAGTACTTC. The whole variable domain, remainder taken from reference TRBV7-2 and TRBJ2-7, is GAGVSQSPSNKVTEKGKDVELRCDPISGHTALYWYRQSLGQGLEFLIYFQGNSAPDKSGLPSDRFSAERTGGSVSTLTIQRTQQEDSAVYLCASSQSGRTLYEQYFGPGTRLTVT.

Ten or more counts support this clonotype. The chain recombines TRBV4-3 with TRBJ2-1; D call uncertain. With 3 bases removed from V and 7 bases from J, the gap between germline ends came to 10 bases. Germline values: CDR1 LGHNA, CDR2 YSLEER. The CDR3 spans 13 residues. CDR3 amino acids: CASSQTIANEQFF. The CDR3 DNA follows: TGCGCCAGCAGCCAGACCATAGCAAATGAGCAGTTCTTC.

This clonotype was observed at least ten times. The V gene is TRBV5-1, the J gene TRBJ2-3, with 9 bases lining up with TRBD2. The CDR3 runs 18 residues. CDR1 is SGHRS, CDR2 YFSETQ, per germline. After removal of 4 bases from V and 0 bases from J, the junction contained 12 bases not matched to a gene. CDR3 coding DNA: TGCGCCAGCAGCGACGGACTAGCGTTTCGAACTAGCACAGATACGCAGTATTTT. Protein product: CASSDGLAFRTSTDTQYF.

This clonotype showed up many times. This chain connects TRBV7-8 to TRBJ2-2; D unresolved. CDR3 length: 13 amino acids. Germline assignment: CDR1 SGHVS and CDR2 FQNEAQ. The germline V and J ends were trimmed by 7 bases and 6 bases, with 12 bases remaining between them. CDR3 bases: TGTGCCAGCACTAAGCACTCCCCCGGGGAGCTGTTTTTT. Translating it yields CASTKHSPGELFF.

The sample holds many counts of this clonotype. V gene TRBV29-1 combines with J gene TRBJ2-3; possibly TRBD1 for D (5 bases). V lost 0 bases to trimming and J lost 5 bases, with 15 bases between them. Germline lookup yields CDR1 SQVTM and CDR2 ANQGSEA. The CDR3 runs to 15 residues. CDR3 protein: CSVEDPRRAKDTQYF. Written as DNA, the CDR3 is TGCAGCGTTGAAGATCCTCGCAGGGCAAAAGATACGCAGTATTTT.

This clonotype has ten or more counts. The V call is TRBV2, the J call TRBJ2-7, with no clear D. The CDR3 runs 9 residues. V was trimmed by 8 bases and J by 6 bases, leaving 5 bases between them. In germline, CDR1 is SNHLY, CDR2 FYNNEI. CDR3 DNA: TGTGCCAGCTCGTTCGAGCAGTACTTC. Translated: CASSFEQYF.